This T cell receptor (beta chain) was profiled in a study of tumor-infiltrating lymphocytes in primary liver carcinoma. Background on the study: Sequenced samples came back with roughly 3.5 to 7.13 million productive TCRbeta reads, and the counts looked alike across tissue types.

CDR3 length: 15 residues. The germline V gene encodes CDR1 MGHRA and CDR2 YSYEKL. With regard to this clonotype: Its antigen remains unidentified. One end of the junction does not line up with germline, which may come from a read error.

Taking about 18-32 mg of unsorted bulk tissue, the authors co-extracted RNA and DNA. Primary liver carcinomas in the patients were surgically resected. Study results and caveats: Tumor tissue displayed a significantly greater top-250-clone fraction than blood (p = 0.039).

The authors made TCR beta cDNA from around 500 ng total RNA with a constant-region primer. Slightly modified ARM-PCR, run as three nested multiplex PCR rounds, produced the TCR beta libraries. PCR rounds one and two used TRBV1-TRBV30 forward primers with a C-beta reverse primer for around 10 cycles each. Each CDR3 protein is one row after TCRdb ran MiXCR on the multiplex PCR reads. The sample shows some 94,000 distinct CDR3 sequences, over 55% of them seen only once. The sample taken for sequencing was liver tumor tissue from sampling region 5. Subset meaning: tumor region T5, tumor centre. The TCR sequence derives from a woman between 55 and 75 years old with primary liver carcinoma and hepatitis B virus infection. This chain connects TRBV4-1 to TRBJ1-5; D perhaps matches TRBD1 (6 bases). CDR3 sequence reads: CASSRDMGGNRPQHF. For the CDR3, the DNA is TGCGCCAGCAGCCGGGACATGGGTGGCAATCGGCCCCAGCATTTT.